The T cell receptor beta chain under discussion was sequenced for a study of cytomegalovirus exposure and HLA in healthy donors. Concerning this clone itself: Antigen unknown.

In the PCR, 60 Vbeta and 13 Jbeta primers were used. The data were produced by immunoSEQ multiplex PCR, yet TCRdb's version contains in-frame clones alone and is incomplete. The sample lists over 100,000 clones, around 70% occurring once. Study-wide points: There were fewer than 200 TCR beta chains listed as cytomegalovirus-associated. A later analysis revealed that TCR association rates differed between HLA loci, peaking at DRB1 and bottoming out at HLA-C. An analysis that came later showed most CMV-associated TCR beta chains appearing HLA-restricted. Rare sequences made up most TCRs, while some public TCRs were found in many donors.

Germline assignment: CDR1 SGHTA and CDR2 FQGTGA. The V and J ends lost 5 bases and 5 bases, in that order; junction bases with no gene match: 11. The length of the CDR3 is 16 residues. The sequencing sample was made of PBMCs. The gene calls are TRBV7-3 and TRBJ2-2; 7 bases fit TRBD2. The sequence came from a man aged 30 to 45 in good health and CMV-seropositive. CDR3 loop: CASSSGTPALTGELFF. For the CDR3, the DNA is TGTGCCAGCAGCAGCGGGACTCCCGCCCTGACCGGGGAGCTGTTTTTT.